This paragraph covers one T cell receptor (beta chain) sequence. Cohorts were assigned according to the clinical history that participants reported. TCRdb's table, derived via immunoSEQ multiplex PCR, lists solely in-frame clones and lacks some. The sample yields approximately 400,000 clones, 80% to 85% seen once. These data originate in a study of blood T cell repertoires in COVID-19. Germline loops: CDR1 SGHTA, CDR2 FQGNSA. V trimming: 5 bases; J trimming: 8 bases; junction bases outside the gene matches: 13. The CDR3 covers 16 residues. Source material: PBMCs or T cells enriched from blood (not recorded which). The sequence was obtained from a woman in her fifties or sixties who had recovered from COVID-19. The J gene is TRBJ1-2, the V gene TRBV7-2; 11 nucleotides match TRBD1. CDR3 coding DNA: TGTGCCAGCAGCCCGGCTACTGGACAGGGGGCGTGGGGCTACACCTTC. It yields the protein CASSPATGQGAWGYTF. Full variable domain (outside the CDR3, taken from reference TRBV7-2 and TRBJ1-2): GAGVSQSPSNKVTEKGKDVELRCDPISGHTALYWYRQSLGQGLEFLIYFQGNSAPDKSGLPSDRFSAERTGGSVSTLTIQRTQQEDSAVYLCASSPATGQGAWGYTFGSGTRLTVV.